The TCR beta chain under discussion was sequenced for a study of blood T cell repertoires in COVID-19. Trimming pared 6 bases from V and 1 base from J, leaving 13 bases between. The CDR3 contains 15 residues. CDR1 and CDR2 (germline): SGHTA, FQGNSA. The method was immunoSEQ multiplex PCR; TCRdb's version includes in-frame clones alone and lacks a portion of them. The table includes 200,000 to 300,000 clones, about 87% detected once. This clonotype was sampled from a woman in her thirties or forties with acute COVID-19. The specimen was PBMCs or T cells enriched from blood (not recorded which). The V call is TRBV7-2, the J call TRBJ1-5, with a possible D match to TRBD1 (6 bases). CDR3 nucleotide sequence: TGTGCCAGCAGTAGGAGGGGGGGGAGCAATCAGCCCCAGCATTTT. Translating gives CASSRRGGSNQPQHF.